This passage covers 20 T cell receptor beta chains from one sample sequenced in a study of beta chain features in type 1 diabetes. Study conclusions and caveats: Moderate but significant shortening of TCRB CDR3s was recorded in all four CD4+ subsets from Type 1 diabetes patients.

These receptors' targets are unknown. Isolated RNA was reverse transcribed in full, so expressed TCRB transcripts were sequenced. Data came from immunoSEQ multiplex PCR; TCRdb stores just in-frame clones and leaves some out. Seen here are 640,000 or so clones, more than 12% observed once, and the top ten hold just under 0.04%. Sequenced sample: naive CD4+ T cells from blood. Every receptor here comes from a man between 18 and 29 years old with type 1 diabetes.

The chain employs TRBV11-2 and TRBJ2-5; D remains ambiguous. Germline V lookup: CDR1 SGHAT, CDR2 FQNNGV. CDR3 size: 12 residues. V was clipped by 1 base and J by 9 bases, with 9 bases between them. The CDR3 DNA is TGTGCCAGCAGCTTAGTAACTTGGGCCCAGTACTTC. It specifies CASSLVTWAQYF.

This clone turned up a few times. DNA of the CDR3: TGTGCCAGCAGCGTAATGGGACAGGGGAACACTGAAGCTTTCTTT. Encoded protein: CASSVMGQGNTEAFF. The V gene is TRBV9, the J gene TRBJ1-1; 9 bases are a match to TRBD1. The CDR3 extends over 15 amino acids. The V and J ends lost 1 base and 1 base, in that order; junction bases with no gene match: 2. CDR1 is SGDLS, CDR2 YYNGEE, per germline. Full variable domain (missing parts from reference TRBV9 and TRBJ1-1): DSGVTQTPKHLITATGQRVTLRCSPRSGDLSVYWYQQSLDQGLQFLIQYYNGEERAKGNILERFSAQQFPDLHSELNLSSLELGDSALYFCASSVMGQGNTEAFFGQGTRLTVV.

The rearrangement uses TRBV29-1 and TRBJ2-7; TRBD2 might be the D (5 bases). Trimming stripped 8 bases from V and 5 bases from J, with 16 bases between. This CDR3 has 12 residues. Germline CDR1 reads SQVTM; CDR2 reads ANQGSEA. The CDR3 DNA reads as TGCAGCATCTCCCCGGGGTTCGACGAGCAGTACTTC. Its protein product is CSISPGFDEQYF.

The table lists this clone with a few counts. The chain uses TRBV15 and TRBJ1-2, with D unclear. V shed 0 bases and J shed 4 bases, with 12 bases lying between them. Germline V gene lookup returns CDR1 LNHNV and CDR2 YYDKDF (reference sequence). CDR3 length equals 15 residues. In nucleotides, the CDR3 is TGTGCCACCAGCAGAGATCTGGAGGGCCGCTATGGCTACACCTTC. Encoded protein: CATSRDLEGRYGYTF.

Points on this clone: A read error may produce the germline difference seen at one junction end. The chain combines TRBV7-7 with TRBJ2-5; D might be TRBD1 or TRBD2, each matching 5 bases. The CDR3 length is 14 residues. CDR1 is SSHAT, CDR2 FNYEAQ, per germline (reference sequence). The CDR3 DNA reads TGTGCTAGCAGCCCCGGTCGGGGCCTAGAGACCCAGTACTTC. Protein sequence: CASSPGRGLETQYF.

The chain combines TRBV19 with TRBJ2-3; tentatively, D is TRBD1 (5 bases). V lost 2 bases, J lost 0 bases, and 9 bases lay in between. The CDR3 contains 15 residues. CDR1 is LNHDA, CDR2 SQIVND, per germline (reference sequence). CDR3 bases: TGTGCCAGTAGTATAAAGGGGATCAGCACAGATACGCAGTATTTT. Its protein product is CASSIKGISTDTQYF.

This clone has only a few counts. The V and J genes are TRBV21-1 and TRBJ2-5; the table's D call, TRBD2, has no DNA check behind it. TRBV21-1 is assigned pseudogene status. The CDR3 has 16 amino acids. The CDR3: CASSKADPPGGETQYF. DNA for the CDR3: TGTGCCAGCAGCAAAGCCGACCCCCCGGGGGGGGAGACCCAGTACTTC.

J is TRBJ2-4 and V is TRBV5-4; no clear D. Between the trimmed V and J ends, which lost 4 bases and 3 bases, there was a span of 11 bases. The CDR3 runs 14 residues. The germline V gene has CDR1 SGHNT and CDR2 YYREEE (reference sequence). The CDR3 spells CASSPPGVKNIQYF. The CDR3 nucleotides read TGTGCCAGCAGCCCCCCGGGCGTCAAAAACATTCAGTACTTC.

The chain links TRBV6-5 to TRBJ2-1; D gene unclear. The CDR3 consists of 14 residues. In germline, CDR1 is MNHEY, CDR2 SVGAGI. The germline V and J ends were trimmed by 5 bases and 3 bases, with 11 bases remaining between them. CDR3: CASSPLLSYNEQFF. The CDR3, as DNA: TGTGCCAGCAGTCCCCTCTTGAGCTACAATGAGCAGTTCTTC.

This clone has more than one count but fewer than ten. CDR3 nucleotides: TGTGCCTGGACCACCGACGGGCCCCAGCATTTT. As protein: CAWTTDGPQHF. The chain joins TRBV30 to TRBJ1-5; D is unclear. The CDR3 loop spans 11 amino acids. Germline lookup yields CDR1 GTSNPN and CDR2 SVGIG (reference sequence). Trimming stripped 4 bases from V and 9 bases from J, with 10 bases between.

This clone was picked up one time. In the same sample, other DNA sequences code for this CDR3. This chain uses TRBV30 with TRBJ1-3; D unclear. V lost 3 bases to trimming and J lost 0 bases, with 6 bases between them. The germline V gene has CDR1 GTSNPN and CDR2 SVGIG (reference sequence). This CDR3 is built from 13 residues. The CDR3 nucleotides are TGTGCCTGGAGGGGAACCTCTGGAAACACCATATATTTT. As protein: CAWRGTSGNTIYF.

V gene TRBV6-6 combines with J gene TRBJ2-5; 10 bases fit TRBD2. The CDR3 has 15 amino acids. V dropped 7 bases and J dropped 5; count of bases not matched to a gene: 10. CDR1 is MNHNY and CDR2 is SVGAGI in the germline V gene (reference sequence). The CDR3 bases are TGTGCCAGCACTGAGGCTAGCGGGGGCCTGGAGACCCAGTACTTC. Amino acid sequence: CASTEASGGLETQYF.

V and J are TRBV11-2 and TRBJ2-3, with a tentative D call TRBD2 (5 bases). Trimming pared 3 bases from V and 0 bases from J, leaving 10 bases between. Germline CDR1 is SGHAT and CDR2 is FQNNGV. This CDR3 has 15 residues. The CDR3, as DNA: TGTGCCAGCAGCTTGCCCGGGGATAGCACAGATACGCAGTATTTT. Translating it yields CASSLPGDSTDTQYF.

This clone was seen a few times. CDR3 nucleotides: TGCAGCGTTTCGCTTAGGGCTCAAGAGACCCAGTACTTC. Protein product: CSVSLRAQETQYF. The V gene is TRBV29-1, the J gene TRBJ2-5; D unclear. Germline V lookup: CDR1 SQVTM, CDR2 ANQGSEA. Between the trimmed V and J ends, which lost 5 bases and 2 bases, there was a span of 12 bases. CDR3 length: 13 amino acids.

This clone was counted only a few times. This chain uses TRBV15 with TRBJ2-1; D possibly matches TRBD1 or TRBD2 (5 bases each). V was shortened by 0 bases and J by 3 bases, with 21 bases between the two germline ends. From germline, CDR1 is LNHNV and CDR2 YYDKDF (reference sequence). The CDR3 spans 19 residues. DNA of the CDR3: TGTGCCACCAGCAGAGAAGGGGCGGTCTGGGGGTCTGGCTACAATGAGCAGTTCTTC. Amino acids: CATSREGAVWGSGYNEQFF.

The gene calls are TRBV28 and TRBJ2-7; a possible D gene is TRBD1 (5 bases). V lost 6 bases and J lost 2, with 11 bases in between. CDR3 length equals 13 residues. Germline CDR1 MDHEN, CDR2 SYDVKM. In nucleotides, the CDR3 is TGTGCCAGCAGCCCCGGACACACCTACGAGCAGTACTTC. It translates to CASSPGHTYEQYF.

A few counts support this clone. The CDR3 loop is CATSRAGGERDTQYF. The CDR3 region has the DNA TGTGCCACCAGCAGAGCAGGGGGCGAAAGAGATACGCAGTATTTT. The V and J genes are TRBV15 and TRBJ2-3; 8 nucleotides agree with TRBD1. The CDR3 is 15 amino acids. Germline V gives CDR1 LNHNV, CDR2 YYDKDF (reference sequence). Trimming removed 1 base from V and 5 bases from J; junction bases left unmatched: 5.

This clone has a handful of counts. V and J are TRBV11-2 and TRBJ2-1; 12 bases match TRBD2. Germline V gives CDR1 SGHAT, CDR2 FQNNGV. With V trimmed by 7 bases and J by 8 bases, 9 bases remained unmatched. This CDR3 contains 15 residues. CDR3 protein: CASTPRTSGIDEQFF. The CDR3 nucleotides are TGTGCCAGCACGCCCCGGACTAGCGGGATCGATGAGCAGTTCTTC.

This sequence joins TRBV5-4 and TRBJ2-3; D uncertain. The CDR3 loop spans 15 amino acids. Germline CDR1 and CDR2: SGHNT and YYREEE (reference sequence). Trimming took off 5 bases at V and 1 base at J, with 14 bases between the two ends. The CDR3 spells CASSSGGYGTDTQYF. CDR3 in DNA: TGTGCCAGCAGTTCGGGCGGCTATGGCACAGATACGCAGTATTTT.

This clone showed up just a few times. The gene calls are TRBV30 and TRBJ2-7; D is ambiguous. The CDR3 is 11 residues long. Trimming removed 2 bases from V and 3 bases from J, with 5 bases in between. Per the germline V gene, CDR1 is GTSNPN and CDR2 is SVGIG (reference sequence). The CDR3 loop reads CAWSYLYEQYF. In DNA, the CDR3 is TGTGCCTGGAGTTACCTCTACGAGCAGTACTTC.